Detailed here is one T cell receptor (beta chain). CDR1 and CDR2 from the germline V gene are SEHNR and FQNEAQ (reference sequence). Trimming shortened V by 2 bases and J by 1 base, and 11 bases separated the two germline ends. The CDR3 runs to 15 residues. The source of the sample is a study of blood T cell repertoires in COVID-19. On the study more broadly: Samples came from the United States, Italy and Spain, spanning acute and convalescent COVID-19. PBMCs, B-cell-depleted T cells, or T cells were the source of the cDNA or gDNA that made up the material.

Original data processing: Scientists estimated how many nucleated cells there were by amplifying reference gene primers. Here immunoSEQ multiplex PCR was the method, and the copy in TCRdb shows in-frame clones only, minus some. For V, J and clone size, that table is used; D and trimming come from the DNA. The table lists about 110,000 clones, about 81% of them singletons, with 7% to 9.5% in the top ten. This receptor was obtained from a man in his 70s with acute or convalescent COVID-19. The chain carries TRBV7-9 and TRBJ2-5; D perhaps matches TRBD1 (6 bases). The sequencing input was peripheral blood. The CDR3 here is CASSLFGTTQETQYF. The CDR3 DNA reads as TGTGCCAGCAGCTTATTCGGGACAACCCAAGAGACCCAGTACTTC. Full variable domain (rest looked up from reference TRBV7-9 and TRBJ2-5): DTGVSQNPRHKITKRGQNVTFRCDPISEHNRLYWYRQTLGQGPEFLTYFQNEAQLEKSRLLSDRFSAERPKGSFSTLEIQRTEQGDSAMYLCASSLFGTTQETQYFGPGTRLLVL.